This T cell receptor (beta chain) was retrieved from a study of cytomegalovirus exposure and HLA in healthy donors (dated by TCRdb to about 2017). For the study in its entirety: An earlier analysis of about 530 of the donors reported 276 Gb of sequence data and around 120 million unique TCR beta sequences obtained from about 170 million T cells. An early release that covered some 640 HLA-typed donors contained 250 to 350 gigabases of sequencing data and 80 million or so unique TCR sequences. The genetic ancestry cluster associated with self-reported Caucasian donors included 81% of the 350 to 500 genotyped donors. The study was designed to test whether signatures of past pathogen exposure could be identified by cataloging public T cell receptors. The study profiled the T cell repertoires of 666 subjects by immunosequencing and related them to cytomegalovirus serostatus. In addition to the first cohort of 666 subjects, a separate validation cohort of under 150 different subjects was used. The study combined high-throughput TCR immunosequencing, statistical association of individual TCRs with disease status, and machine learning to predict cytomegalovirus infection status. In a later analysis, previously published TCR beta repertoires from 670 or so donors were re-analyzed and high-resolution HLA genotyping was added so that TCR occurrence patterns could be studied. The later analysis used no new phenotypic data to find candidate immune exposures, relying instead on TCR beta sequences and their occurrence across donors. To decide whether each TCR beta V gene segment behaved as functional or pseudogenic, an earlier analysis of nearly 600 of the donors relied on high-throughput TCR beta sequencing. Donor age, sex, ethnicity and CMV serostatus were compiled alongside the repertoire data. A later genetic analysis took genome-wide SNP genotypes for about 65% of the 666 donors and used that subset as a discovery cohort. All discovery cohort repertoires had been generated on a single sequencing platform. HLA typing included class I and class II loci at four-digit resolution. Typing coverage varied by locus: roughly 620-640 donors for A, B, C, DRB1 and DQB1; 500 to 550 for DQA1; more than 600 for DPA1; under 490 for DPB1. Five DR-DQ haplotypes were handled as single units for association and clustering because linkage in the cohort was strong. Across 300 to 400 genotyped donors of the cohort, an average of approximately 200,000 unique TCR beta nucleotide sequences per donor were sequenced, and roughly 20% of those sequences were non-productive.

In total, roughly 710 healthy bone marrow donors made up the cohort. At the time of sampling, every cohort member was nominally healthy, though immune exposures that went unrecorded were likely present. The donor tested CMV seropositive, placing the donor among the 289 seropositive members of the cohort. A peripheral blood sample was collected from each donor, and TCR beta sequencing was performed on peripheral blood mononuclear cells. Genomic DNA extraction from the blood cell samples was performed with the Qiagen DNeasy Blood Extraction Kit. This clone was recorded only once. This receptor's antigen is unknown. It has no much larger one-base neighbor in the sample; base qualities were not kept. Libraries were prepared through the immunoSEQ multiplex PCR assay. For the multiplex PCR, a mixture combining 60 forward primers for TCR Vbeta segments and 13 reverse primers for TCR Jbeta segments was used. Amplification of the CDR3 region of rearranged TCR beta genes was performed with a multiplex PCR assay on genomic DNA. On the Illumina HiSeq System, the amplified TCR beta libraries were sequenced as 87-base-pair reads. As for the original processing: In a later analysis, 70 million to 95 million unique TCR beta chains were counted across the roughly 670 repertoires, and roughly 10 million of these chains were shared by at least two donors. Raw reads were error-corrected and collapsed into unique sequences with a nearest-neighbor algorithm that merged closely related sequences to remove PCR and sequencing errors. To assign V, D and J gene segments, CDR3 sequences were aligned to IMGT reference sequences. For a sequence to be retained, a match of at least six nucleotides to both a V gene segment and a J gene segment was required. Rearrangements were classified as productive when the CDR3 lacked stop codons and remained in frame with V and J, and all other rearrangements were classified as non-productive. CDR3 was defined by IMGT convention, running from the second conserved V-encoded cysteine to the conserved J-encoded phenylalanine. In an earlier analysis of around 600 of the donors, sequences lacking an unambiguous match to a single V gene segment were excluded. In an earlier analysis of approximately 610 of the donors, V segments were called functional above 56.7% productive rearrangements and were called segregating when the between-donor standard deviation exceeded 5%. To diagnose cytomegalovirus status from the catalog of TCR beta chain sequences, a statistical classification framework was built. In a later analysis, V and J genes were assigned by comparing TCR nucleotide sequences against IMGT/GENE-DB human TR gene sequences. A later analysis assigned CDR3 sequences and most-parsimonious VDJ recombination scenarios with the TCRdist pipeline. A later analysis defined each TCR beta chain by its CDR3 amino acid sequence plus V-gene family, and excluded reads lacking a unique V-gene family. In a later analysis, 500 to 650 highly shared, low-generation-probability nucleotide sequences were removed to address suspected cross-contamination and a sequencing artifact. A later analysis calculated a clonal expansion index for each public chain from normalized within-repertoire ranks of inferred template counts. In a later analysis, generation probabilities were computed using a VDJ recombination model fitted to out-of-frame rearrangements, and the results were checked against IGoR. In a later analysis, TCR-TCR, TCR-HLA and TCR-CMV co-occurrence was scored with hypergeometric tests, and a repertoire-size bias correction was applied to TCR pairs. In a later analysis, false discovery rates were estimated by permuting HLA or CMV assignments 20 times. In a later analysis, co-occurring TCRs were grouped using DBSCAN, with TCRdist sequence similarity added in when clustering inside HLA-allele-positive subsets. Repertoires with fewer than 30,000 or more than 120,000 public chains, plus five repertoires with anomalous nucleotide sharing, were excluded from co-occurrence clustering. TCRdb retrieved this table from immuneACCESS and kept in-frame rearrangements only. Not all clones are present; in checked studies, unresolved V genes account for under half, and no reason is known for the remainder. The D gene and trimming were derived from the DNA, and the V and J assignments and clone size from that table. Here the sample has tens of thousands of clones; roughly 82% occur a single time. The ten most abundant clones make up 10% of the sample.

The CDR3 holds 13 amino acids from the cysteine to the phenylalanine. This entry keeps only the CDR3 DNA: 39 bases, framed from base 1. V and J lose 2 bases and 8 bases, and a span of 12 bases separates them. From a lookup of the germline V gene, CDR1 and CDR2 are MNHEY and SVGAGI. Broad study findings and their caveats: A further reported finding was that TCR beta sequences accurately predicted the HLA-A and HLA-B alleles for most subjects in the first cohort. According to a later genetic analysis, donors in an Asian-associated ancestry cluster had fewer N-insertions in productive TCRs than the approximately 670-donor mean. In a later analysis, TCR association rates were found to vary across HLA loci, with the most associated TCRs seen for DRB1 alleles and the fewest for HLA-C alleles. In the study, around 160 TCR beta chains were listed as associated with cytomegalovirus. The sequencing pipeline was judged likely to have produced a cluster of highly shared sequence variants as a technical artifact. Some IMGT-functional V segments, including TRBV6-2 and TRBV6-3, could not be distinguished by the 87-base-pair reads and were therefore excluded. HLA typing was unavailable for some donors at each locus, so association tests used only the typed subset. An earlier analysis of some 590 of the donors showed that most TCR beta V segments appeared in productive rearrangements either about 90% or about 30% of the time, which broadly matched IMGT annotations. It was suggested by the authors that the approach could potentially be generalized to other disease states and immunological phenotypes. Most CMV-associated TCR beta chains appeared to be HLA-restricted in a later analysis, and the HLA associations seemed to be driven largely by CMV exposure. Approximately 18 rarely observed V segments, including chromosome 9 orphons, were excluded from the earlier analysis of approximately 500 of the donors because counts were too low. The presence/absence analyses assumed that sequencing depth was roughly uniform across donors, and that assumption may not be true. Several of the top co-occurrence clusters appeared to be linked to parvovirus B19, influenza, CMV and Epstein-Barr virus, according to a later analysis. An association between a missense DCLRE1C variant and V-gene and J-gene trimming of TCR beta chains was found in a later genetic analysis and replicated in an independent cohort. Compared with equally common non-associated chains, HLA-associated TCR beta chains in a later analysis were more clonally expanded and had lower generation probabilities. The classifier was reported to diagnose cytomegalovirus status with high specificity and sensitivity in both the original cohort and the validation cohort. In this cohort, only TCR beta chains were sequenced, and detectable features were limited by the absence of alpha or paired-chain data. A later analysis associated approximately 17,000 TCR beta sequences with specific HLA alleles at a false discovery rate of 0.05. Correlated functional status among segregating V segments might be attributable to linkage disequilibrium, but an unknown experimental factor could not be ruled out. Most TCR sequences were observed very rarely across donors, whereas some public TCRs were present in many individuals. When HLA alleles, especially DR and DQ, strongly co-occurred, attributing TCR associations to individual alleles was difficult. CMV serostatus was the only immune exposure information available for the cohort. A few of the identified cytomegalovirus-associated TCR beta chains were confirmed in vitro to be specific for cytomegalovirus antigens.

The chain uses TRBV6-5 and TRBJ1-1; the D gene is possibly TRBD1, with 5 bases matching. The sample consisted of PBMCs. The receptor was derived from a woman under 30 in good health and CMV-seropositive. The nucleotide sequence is TGTGCCAGCAGTTACAGTTCGACAGCCGAAGCTTTCTTT. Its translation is CASSYSSTAEAFF.